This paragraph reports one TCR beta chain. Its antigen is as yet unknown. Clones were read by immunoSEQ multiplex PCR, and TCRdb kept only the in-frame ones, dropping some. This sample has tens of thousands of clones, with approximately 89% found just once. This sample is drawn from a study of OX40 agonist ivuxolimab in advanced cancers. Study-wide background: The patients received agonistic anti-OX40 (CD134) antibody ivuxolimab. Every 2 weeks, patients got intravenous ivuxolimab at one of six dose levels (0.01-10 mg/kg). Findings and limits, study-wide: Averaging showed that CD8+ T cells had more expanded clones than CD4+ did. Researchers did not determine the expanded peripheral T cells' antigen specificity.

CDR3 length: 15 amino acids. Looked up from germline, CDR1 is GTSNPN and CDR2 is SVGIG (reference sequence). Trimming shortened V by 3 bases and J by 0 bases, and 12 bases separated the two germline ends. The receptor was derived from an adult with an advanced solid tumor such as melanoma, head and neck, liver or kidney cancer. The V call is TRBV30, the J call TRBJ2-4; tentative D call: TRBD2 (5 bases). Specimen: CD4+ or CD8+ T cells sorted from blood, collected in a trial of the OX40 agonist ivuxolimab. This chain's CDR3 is CAWRAARIAKNIQYF. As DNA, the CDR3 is TGTGCCTGGAGAGCGGCCAGGATAGCCAAAAACATTCAGTACTTC.